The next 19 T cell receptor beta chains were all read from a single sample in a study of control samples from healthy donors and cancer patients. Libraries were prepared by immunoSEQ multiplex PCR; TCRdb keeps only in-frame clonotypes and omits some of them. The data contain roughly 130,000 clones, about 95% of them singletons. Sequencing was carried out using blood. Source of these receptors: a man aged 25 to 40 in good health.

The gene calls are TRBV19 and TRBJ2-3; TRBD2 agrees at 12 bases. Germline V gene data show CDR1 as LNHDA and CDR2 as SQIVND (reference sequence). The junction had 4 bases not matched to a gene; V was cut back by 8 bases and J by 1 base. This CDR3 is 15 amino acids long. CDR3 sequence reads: CASQTSGGRTDTQYF. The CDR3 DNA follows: TGTGCCAGTCAGACTAGCGGGGGTCGCACAGATACGCAGTATTTT. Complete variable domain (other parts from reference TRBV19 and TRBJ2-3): DGGITQSPKYLFRKEGQNVTLSCEQNLNHDAMYWYRQDPGQGLRLIYYSQIVNDFQKGDIAEGYSVSREKKESFPLTVTSAQKNPTAFYLCASQTSGGRTDTQYFGPGTRLTVL.

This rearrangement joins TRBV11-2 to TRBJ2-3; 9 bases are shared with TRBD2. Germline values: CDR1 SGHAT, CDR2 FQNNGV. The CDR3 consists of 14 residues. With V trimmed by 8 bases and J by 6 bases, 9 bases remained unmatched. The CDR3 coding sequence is TGTGCCAGCCGAAGGGGACTAGCAGGGGATACGCAGTATTTT. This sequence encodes CASRRGLAGDTQYF. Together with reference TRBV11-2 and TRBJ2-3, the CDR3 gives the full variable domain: EAGVAQSPRYKIIEKRQSVAFWCNPISGHATLYWYQQILGQGPKLLIQFQNNGVVDDSQLPKDRFSAERLKGVDSTLKIQPAKLEDSAVYLCASRRGLAGDTQYFGPGTRLTVL.

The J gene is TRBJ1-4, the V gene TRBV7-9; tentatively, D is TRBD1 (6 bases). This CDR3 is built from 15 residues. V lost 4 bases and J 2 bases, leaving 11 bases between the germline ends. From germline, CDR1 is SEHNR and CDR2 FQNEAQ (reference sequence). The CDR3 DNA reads TGTGCCAGCAGCTCGCCGGGGGGCACTAATGAAAAACTGTTTTTT. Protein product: CASSSPGGTNEKLFF.

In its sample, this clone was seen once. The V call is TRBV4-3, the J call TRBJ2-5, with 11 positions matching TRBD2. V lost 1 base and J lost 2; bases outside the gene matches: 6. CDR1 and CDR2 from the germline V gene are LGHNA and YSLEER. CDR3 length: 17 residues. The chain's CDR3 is CASSQGLAGGYQETQYF. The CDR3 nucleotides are TGCGCCAGCAGCCAAGGGCTAGCGGGGGGCTATCAAGAGACCCAGTACTTC.

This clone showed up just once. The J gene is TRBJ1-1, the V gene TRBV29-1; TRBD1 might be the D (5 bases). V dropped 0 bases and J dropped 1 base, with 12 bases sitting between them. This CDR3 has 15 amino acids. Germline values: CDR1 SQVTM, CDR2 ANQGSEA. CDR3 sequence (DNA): TGCAGCGTTGAAGATCCAGGGCCCCCGAACACTGAAGCTTTCTTT. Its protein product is CSVEDPGPPNTEAFF.

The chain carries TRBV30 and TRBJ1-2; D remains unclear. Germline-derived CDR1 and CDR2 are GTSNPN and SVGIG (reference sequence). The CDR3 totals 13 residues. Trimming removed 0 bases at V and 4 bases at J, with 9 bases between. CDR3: CAWSVAAGYGYTF. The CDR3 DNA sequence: TGTGCCTGGAGTGTAGCCGCAGGCTATGGCTACACCTTC.

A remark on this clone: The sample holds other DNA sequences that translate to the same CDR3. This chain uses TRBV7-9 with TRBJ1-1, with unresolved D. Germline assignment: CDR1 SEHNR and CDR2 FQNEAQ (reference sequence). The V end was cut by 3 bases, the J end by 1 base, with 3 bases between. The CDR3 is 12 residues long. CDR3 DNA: TGTGCCAGCAGCTTCGGGAACACTGAAGCTTTCTTT. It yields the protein CASSFGNTEAFF.

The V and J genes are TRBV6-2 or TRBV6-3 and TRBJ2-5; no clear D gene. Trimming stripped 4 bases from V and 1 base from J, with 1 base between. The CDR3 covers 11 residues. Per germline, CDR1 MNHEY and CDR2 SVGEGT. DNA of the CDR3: TGTGCCAGCAGTTCCCAAGAGACCCAGTACTTC. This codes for CASSSQETQYF.

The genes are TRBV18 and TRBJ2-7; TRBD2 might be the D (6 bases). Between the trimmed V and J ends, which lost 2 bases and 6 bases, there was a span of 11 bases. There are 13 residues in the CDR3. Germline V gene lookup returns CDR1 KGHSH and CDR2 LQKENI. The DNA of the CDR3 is TGTGCCAGCTCACCATTCGGAGGGACCGAGCAGTACTTC. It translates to CASSPFGGTEQYF.

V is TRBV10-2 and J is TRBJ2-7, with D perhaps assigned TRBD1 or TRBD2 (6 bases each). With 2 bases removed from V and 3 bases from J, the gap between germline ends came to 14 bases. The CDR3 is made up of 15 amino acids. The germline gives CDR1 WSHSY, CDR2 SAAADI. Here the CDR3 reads CASSERGTPFYEQYF. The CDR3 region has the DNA TGCGCCAGCAGTGAGCGCGGGACACCATTCTACGAGCAGTACTTC.

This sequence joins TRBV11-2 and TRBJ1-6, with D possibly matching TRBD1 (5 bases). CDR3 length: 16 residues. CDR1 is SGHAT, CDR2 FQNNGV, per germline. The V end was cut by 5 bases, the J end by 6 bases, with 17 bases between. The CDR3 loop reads CASSPGGRRGNSPLHF. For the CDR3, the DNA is TGTGCCAGCAGCCCCGGGGGGAGGAGGGGTAATTCACCCCTCCACTTT.

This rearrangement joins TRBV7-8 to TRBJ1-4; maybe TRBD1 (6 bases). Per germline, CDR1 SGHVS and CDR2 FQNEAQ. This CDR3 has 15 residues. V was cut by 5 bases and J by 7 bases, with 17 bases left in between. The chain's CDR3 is CASSRARGVGEKLFF. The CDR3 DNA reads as TGTGCCAGCAGCCGAGCCAGGGGAGTCGGTGAAAAACTGTTTTTT.

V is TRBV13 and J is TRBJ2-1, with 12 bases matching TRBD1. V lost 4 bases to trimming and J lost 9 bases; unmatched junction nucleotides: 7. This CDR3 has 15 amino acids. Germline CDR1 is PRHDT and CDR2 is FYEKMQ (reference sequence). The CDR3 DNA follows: TGTGCCAGCAGCTCCGCGGGACAGGGGGCTAGTGAGCAGTTCTTC. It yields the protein CASSSAGQGASEQFF.

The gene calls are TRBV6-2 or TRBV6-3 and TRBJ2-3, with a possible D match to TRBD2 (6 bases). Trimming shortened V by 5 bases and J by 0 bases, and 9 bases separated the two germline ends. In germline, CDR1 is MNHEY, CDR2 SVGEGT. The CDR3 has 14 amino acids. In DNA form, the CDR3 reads TGTGCCAGCAGTGCCGGGACTAGCACAGATACGCAGTATTTT. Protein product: CASSAGTSTDTQYF.

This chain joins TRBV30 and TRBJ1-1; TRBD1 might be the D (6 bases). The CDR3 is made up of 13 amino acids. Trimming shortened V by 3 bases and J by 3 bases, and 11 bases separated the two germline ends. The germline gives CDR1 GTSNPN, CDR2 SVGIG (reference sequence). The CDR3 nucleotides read TGTGCCTGGAGGGCTGGGGGCCACACTGAAGCTTTCTTT. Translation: CAWRAGGHTEAFF. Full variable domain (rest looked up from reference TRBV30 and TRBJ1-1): SQTIHQWPATLVQPVGSPLSLECTVEGTSNPNLYWYRQAAGRGLQLLFYSVGIGQISSEVPQNLSASRPQDRQFILSSKKLLLSDSGFYLCAWRAGGHTEAFFGQGTRLTVV.

The CDR3 sequence is CASSLGSYNEQFF. CDR3 sequence (DNA): TGTGCCAGCAGCTTAGGCTCCTACAATGAGCAGTTCTTC. This chain connects TRBV7-2 to TRBJ2-1; the D is unclear. The CDR3 contains 13 residues. V was shortened by 1 base and J by 0 bases, with 1 base between the two germline ends. The germline gives CDR1 SGHTA, CDR2 FQGNSA.

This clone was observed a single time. CDR3 sequence (DNA): TGTGCCAGCAGCCAATCCGCAGTTTTCTATGGCTACACCTTC. Protein product: CASSQSAVFYGYTF. The chain is built from TRBV16 and TRBJ1-2, with no clear D. This CDR3 contains 14 residues. V lost 0 bases and J lost 4, with 9 bases in between. The germline CDR1 and CDR2 sequences are KGHSY and FQNENV.

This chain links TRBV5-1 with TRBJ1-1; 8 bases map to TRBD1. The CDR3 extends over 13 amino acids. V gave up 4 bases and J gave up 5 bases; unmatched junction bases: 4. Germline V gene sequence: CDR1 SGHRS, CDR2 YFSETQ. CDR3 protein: CASSDRGGTEAFF. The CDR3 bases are TGCGCCAGCAGCGACAGGGGAGGAACTGAAGCTTTCTTT.

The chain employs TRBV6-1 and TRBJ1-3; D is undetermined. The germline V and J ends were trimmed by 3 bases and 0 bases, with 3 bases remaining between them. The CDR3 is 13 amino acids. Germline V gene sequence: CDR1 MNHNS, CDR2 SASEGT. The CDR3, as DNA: TGTGCCAGCAGTGACAGCTCTGGAAACACCATATATTTT. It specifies CASSDSSGNTIYF.